Listed here are 24 T cell receptor beta chains from one sample, sequenced in a study of somatic reversion in DOCK8 deficiency. From approximately 100 ng genomic DNA, TRB libraries were made by one-step EuroClonality-NGS amplicon PCR. TCRdb re-called the multiplex PCR reads with MiXCR, one entry per CDR3 protein. The table records thousands of distinct CDR3 sequences, around 25% of them present only once. The sequencing sample was made of peripheral blood. The receptors originated from a human donor in good health.

This chain links TRBV5-1 with TRBJ1-1, with D perhaps matching TRBD1 (5 bases). The germline CDR1 and CDR2 sequences are SGHRS and YFSETQ. CDR3 length equals 16 residues. Trimming pared 1 base from V and 5 bases from J, leaving 18 bases between. CDR3 coding DNA: TGCGCCAGCAGCTTGAGCACACCACGTGGGGGGACTGAAGCTTTCTTT. The encoded protein is CASSLSTPRGGTEAFF.

V gene TRBV20-1 combines with J gene TRBJ1-1; TRBD1 is a possible D gene (6 bases). Trimming shortened V by 5 bases and J by 7 bases, and 11 bases separated the two germline ends. The CDR3 consists of 11 residues. Germline CDR1 is DFQATT and CDR2 is SNEGSKA (reference sequence). CDR3 region: CSAPRGLEAFF. The CDR3 DNA reads TGCAGTGCTCCCCGGGGGCTTGAAGCTTTCTTT.

This clonotype is termed medium-sized. This chain connects TRBV11-2 to TRBJ1-6; D unresolved. V lost 2 bases and J lost 5, with 7 bases in between. Germline CDR1 reads SGHAT; CDR2 reads FQNNGV. CDR3 length: 14 residues. CDR3 sequence (DNA): TGTGCCAGCAGCTTAATATCCAATAATTCACCCCTCCACTTT. Encoded protein: CASSLISNNSPLHF.

By its share, this clonotype is medium-sized. The J gene is TRBJ1-5, the V gene TRBV12-3 or TRBV12-4; D ambiguous. Trimming shortened V by 1 base and J by 7 bases, and 8 bases separated the two germline ends. The CDR3 totals 13 residues. CDR3 sequence reads: CASSLDSYQPQHF. In DNA, the CDR3 is TGTGCCAGCAGTTTAGACAGTTACCAGCCCCAGCATTTT.

V and J are TRBV9 and TRBJ2-1; D tentatively reads TRBD1 or TRBD2 (6 bases each). Trimming cost V 0 bases and J 9 bases, with 13 bases left between them. The CDR3 is made up of 14 amino acids. Germline CDR1 reads SGDLS; CDR2 reads YYNGEE. CDR3 residues: CASSVGGARTEQFF. CDR3 DNA sequence: TGTGCCAGCAGCGTAGGGGGGGCCCGAACTGAGCAGTTCTTC.

On this clonotype: A much larger clone differs from this one at a single base, so this may be a read error. The chain combines TRBV5-1 with TRBJ1-1; 8 bases agree with TRBD1. The CDR3 loop spans 14 amino acids. The germline CDR1 and CDR2 sequences are SGHRS and YFSETQ. The CDR3 coding sequence is TGCGCCAGCAGCCGCGCAGGGGGCGAGGCTGAAGCTTCCTTT. It translates to CASSRAGGEAEASF.

This clonotype was counted only a few times. The V and J genes are TRBV3-1 and TRBJ1-1, with D perhaps matching TRBD1 (5 bases). Trimming pared 4 bases from V and 1 base from J, leaving 13 bases between. This CDR3 region has 15 residues. The germline V gene has CDR1 LGHDT and CDR2 YNNKEL (reference sequence). CDR3 DNA sequence: TGTGCCAGCAGCCTCGGAGGGGCGGGGAACACTGAAGCTTTCTTT. Amino acids: CASSLGGAGNTEAFF.

This clonotype is termed medium-sized. The rearrangement links TRBV5-4 to TRBJ1-1, with 9 bases identical to TRBD1. After removal of 0 bases from V and 6 bases from J, the junction contained 3 bases not matched to a gene. The CDR3 loop spans 14 amino acids. The germline CDR1 and CDR2 sequences are SGHNT and YYREEE (reference sequence). The CDR3 DNA reads TGTGCCAGCAGCTTGGACAGGGGGCACGCTGAAGCTTTCTTT. Protein sequence: CASSLDRGHAEAFF.

J is TRBJ2-7 and V is TRBV5-1, with D maybe TRBD1 (5 bases). V was shortened by 0 bases and J by 1 base, with 11 bases between the two germline ends. The CDR3 spans 15 residues. Germline assignment: CDR1 SGHRS and CDR2 YFSETQ. The CDR3 here is CASSLAPRQSYEQYF. As DNA, the CDR3 is TGCGCCAGCAGCTTGGCCCCTCGACAGTCCTACGAGCAGTACTTC.

The chain employs TRBV19 and TRBJ1-1; D is undetermined. Germline CDR1 is LNHDA and CDR2 is SQIVND (reference sequence). Between the trimmed V and J ends, which lost 5 bases and 4 bases, there was a span of 11 bases. The CDR3 contains 13 residues. The chain's CDR3 is CASSWGTGTEAFF. CDR3 coding DNA: TGTGCCAGTAGTTGGGGTACCGGCACTGAAGCTTTCTTT.

This clonotype was detected only once. This sequence may be a read error, since a much larger clone differs from it by one base. This rearrangement joins TRBV19 to TRBJ2-3, with D possibly being TRBD1 or TRBD2 (5 bases each). In germline, CDR1 is LNHDA, CDR2 SQIVND (reference sequence). CDR3 length equals 16 residues. V was trimmed by 6 bases and J by 7 bases, leaving 23 bases between them. CDR3 sequence reads: CASSRNGAGTVNTQYF. CDR3 bases: TGTGCCAGTAGCCGCAATGGGGCAGGGACGGTAAATACGCAGTATTTT.

The gene calls are TRBV20-1 and TRBJ1-6; unclear D gene. V was cut by 3 bases and J by 7 bases, with 7 bases left in between. Germline-derived CDR1 and CDR2 are DFQATT and SNEGSKA (reference sequence). The CDR3 sequence is 12 residues long. The CDR3 region has the DNA TGCAGTGCTAGTCGCCAGAATTCACCCCTCCACTTT. It translates to CSASRQNSPLHF.

The V call is TRBV6-5, the J call TRBJ2-7, with 8 bases identical to TRBD1. The germline gives CDR1 MNHEY, CDR2 SVGAGI. The CDR3 contains 15 residues. Trimming removed 3 bases from V and 4 bases from J; junction bases left unmatched: 8. The CDR3 here is CASSYGQGFRYEQYF. The CDR3 region has the DNA TGTGCCAGCAGTTATGGACAGGGATTTAGATACGAGCAGTACTTC.

This clonotype was found a few times. The chain is built from TRBV14 and TRBJ2-6, with D unresolved. The length of the CDR3 is 14 residues. The V end was cut by 0 bases, the J end by 6 bases, with 6 bases between. CDR1 and CDR2 from the germline V gene are SGHDN and FVKESK. The CDR3 region is CASSQDFMANVLTF. The CDR3, as DNA: TGTGCCAGCAGCCAAGATTTTATGGCCAACGTCCTGACTTTC.

Sample share makes this clonotype medium-sized. The chain carries TRBV5-6 and TRBJ1-6, with 7 bases lining up with TRBD1. With V trimmed by 0 bases and J by 8 bases, 8 bases remained unmatched. The CDR3 sequence is 16 residues long. Germline CDR1 and CDR2: SGHDT and YYEEEE. The CDR3 region is CASSLATGEGDSPLHF. Here the CDR3 DNA reads TGTGCCAGCAGCTTGGCAACAGGGGAAGGTGATTCACCCCTCCACTTT.

The gene calls are TRBV5-1 and TRBJ2-6; no reliable D call. V was pared by 0 bases and J by 0 bases, with 7 bases between. CDR1 and CDR2 (germline): SGHRS, YFSETQ. CDR3 length equals 16 residues. The CDR3 region is CASSLAPGSGANVLTF. The CDR3 nucleotides are TGCGCCAGCAGCTTGGCTCCCGGCTCTGGGGCCAACGTCCTGACTTTC. Full variable domain (rest looked up from reference TRBV5-1 and TRBJ2-6): KAGVTQTPRYLIKTRGQQVTLSCSPISGHRSVSWYQQTPGQGLQFLFEYFSETQRNKGNFPGRFSGRQFSNSRSEMNVSTLELGDSALYLCASSLAPGSGANVLTFGAGSRLTVL.

Judged by abundance, this clonotype is medium-sized (0.01 to 0.1%). J is TRBJ1-3 and V is TRBV12-3 or TRBV12-4, with D hard to call. Trimming removed 6 bases at V and 1 base at J, with 4 bases between. The CDR3 has 12 residues. The CDR3 nucleotides are TGTGCCAGCAGCCCGTCTGGAAACACCATATATTTT. It translates to CASSPSGNTIYF.

This clonotype qualifies as medium-sized. V gene TRBV28 combines with J gene TRBJ1-1, with 10 bases that match TRBD1. The V gene end was trimmed by 5 bases and the J gene end by 0 bases; junction bases not matched to a gene: 6. The CDR3 has 16 amino acids. Germline assignment: CDR1 MDHEN and CDR2 SYDVKM. The CDR3 loop is CASSLRDRGMNTEAFF. CDR3 sequence (DNA): TGTGCCAGCAGTCTCCGGGACAGGGGAATGAACACTGAAGCTTTCTTT.

J is TRBJ1-1 and V is TRBV7-3, with a tentative D call TRBD1 (5 bases). The germline CDR1 and CDR2 sequences are SGHTA and FQGTGA. CDR3 length equals 13 residues. V was trimmed by 4 bases and J by 5 bases, leaving 11 bases between them. Written as DNA, the CDR3 is TGTGCCAGCAGCTCACGACAGCTGACTGAAGCTTTCTTT. Residues: CASSSRQLTEAFF.

By proportion, this clonotype is medium-sized. V is TRBV19 and J is TRBJ1-2; 8 nucleotides agree with TRBD1. The V gene end was trimmed by 5 bases and the J gene end by 4 bases; junction bases not matched to a gene: 6. Germline V gene sequence: CDR1 LNHDA, CDR2 SQIVND (reference sequence). CDR3 size: 14 residues. For the CDR3, the DNA is TGTGCCAGTAGTTACAGGGGGGTCGGCTATGGCTACACCTTC. Protein product: CASSYRGVGYGYTF.

By share, this clonotype counts as medium-sized. One end of the junction is discordant with germline, which a read error may explain. This chain uses TRBV30 with TRBJ2-7, with D tentatively TRBD2 (6 bases). The CDR3 has 10 residues. Per germline, CDR1 GTSNPN and CDR2 SVGIG (reference sequence). The CDR3 loop is CAGGRYEQYF. CDR3 DNA sequence: TGCGCCGGAGGGCGCTACGAGCAGTACTTC.

The CDR3 DNA sequence: TGTGCCAGCAGTGCTAGGGAGAACACTGAAGCTTTCTTT. This codes for CASSARENTEAFF. J is TRBJ1-1 and V is TRBV2; D uncertain. Per the germline V gene, CDR1 is SNHLY and CDR2 is FYNNEI. CDR3 length equals 13 residues. V gave up 4 bases and J gave up 1 base, with 7 bases separating them. Drawing the rest from reference TRBV2 and TRBJ1-1, the complete variable domain is EPEVTQTPSHQVTQMGQEVILRCVPISNHLYFYWYRQILGQKVEFLVSFYNNEISEKSEIFDDQFSVERPDGSNFTLKIRSTKLEDSAMYFCASSARENTEAFFGQGTRLTVV.

As regards this clonotype: This could be a read error, since a much larger clone is one nucleotide away. This sequence joins TRBV20-1 and TRBJ2-7, with 9 bases matching TRBD2. Looked up from germline, CDR1 is DFQATT and CDR2 is SNEGSKA (reference sequence). CDR3 length: 15 amino acids. V shed 3 bases and J 3 bases; nucleotides not matched to a gene: 9. As DNA, the CDR3 is TGCAGTGCTAGTCAGGGAGCGGGGGGAAGCTACGAGCAGTACTTC. As protein: CSASQGAGGSYEQYF.

This clonotype is medium-sized by share. The chain has TRBV28 and TRBJ1-1; D is undetermined. Between the trimmed V and J ends, which lost 4 bases and 3 bases, there was a span of 15 bases. Germline V gives CDR1 MDHEN, CDR2 SYDVKM. This CDR3 spans 15 amino acids. The DNA for the CDR3 is TGTGCCAGCAGTTCCTTCTCAGACGGATACACTGAAGCTTTCTTT. It specifies CASSSFSDGYTEAFF.